Presented here are 24 T cell receptor beta chains from one specimen sequenced in a study of molecular identifiers for immune sequencing clone quantification. From the PCR reads, TCRdb called clonotypes with MiXCR, one entry per CDR3 protein. This sample yields 460,000 or so distinct CDR3 sequences, of which about a fifth are seen a single time; about 0.84% belongs to the top ten. The sample comprised naive CD8+ T cells from blood, with Jurkat cell RNA spiked in. As to subset: FACS-sorted CD8+CD4-CCR7+CD45RA+ naive T cells. The receptors derive from a human donor in good health. Some libraries in this study had Jurkat cell RNA spiked in.

This chain uses TRBV24-1 with TRBJ2-2; D is uncertain. V lost 4 bases and J lost 6, with 11 bases in between. CDR1 is KGHDR and CDR2 is SFDVKD in the germline V gene. The CDR3 is made up of 14 amino acids. The CDR3 coding sequence is TGTGCCACCAGTGAGTCCAAGGCGGCCGGGGAGCTGTTTTTT. It specifies CATSESKAAGELFF.

This clonotype was observed many times. The genes are TRBV27 and TRBJ1-6, with D perhaps TRBD1 (6 bases). Trimming cost V 2 bases and J 5 bases, with 16 bases left between them. Germline V gene lookup returns CDR1 MNHEY and CDR2 SMNVEV (reference sequence). The CDR3 consists of 17 residues. CDR3 nucleotides: TGTGCCAGCAGTTTAGCGGGGGCCCTACCCAATAATTCACCCCTCCACTTT. Protein: CASSLAGALPNNSPLHF.

Comment on this clonotype: This may be a read error: a much more frequent sequence differs by one nucleotide. The chain employs TRBV12-3 or TRBV12-4 and TRBJ2-5; D gene ambiguous. V lost 7 bases and J 4 bases, leaving 19 bases between the germline ends. The CDR3 is made up of 15 amino acids. This CDR3 reads CASTPSSAPPETQYF. CDR3 coding DNA: TGTGCCAGCACCCCCAGCAGTGCCCCCCCAGAGACCCAGTACTTC.

Ten or more counts support this clonotype. This chain uses TRBV13 with TRBJ2-3; no clear D. The ends were cut back, 0 bases at V and 1 base at J, with 8 bases in the middle. The CDR3 contains 15 residues. Germline CDR1 is PRHDT and CDR2 is FYEKMQ (reference sequence). Written as DNA, the CDR3 is TGTGCCAGCAGCTTAGGTTCGTCTGGCACAGATACGCAGTATTTT. This sequence encodes CASSLGSSGTDTQYF.

In regard to this clonotype: A much larger clone differs from this one at a single base, so this may be a read error. V and J are TRBV19 and TRBJ2-1; D remains ambiguous. This CDR3 has 12 residues. Germline-derived CDR1 and CDR2 are LNHDA and SQIVND (reference sequence). In DNA form, the CDR3 reads TGTGCCATTAGTATTCTGGGGAATGAGCAGTTCTTC. Amino acids: CAISILGNEQFF. Full variable domain (remainder filled in from reference TRBV19 and TRBJ2-1): DGGITQSPKYLFRKEGQNVTLSCEQNLNHDAMYWYRQDPGQGLRLIYYSQIVNDFQKGDIAEGYSVSREKKESFPLTVTSAQKNPTAFYLCAISILGNEQFFGPGTRLTVL.

As to this clonotype: The junction departs from germline at one end; a sequencing error may be responsible. V gene TRBV7-4 combines with J gene TRBJ2-2, with D unresolved. The CDR3 runs to 16 residues. The V gene's germline CDR1 is SGHVT and CDR2 SQSDAQ. The CDR3 reads CARSFWVLTNTGELFF. CDR3 coding DNA: TGTGCCAGAAGCTTTTGGGTTCTCACGAACACCGGGGAGCTGTTTTTT.

Many counts were recorded for this clonotype. The rearrangement joins TRBV5-1 to TRBJ2-3, with D perhaps matching TRBD1 (5 bases). V gave up 0 bases and J gave up 2 bases, with 13 bases separating them. Looked up from germline, CDR1 is SGHRS and CDR2 is YFSETQ. The CDR3 is 16 amino acids. The CDR3 coding sequence is TGCGCCAGCAGCTTGGCCGACAGAGCACTCACAGATACGCAGTATTTT. Amino acids: CASSLADRALTDTQYF.

Of note for this clonotype: This may arise from a read error, as a much more abundant clone is one base away. The chain links TRBV6-2 or TRBV6-3 to TRBJ2-3; 13 bases are shared with TRBD2. Germline CDR1 and CDR2: MNHEY and SVGEGT. CDR3 length: 16 residues. The CDR3 DNA sequence: TGTGCCAGCAGTCACTCGACTAGCGGGAGGTTAGATACGCAGTATTTT. Protein sequence: CASSHSTSGRLDTQYF.

As for this clonotype: A much more abundant neighbour one base away suggests this may be a read error. The chain uses TRBV19 and TRBJ1-4; D remains ambiguous. Germline loops: CDR1 LNHDA, CDR2 SQIVND (reference sequence). This CDR3 spans 13 amino acids. The V end was cut by 8 bases, the J end by 7 bases, with 14 bases between. CDR3 amino acids: CASYDFYGEKLFF. DNA of the CDR3: TGTGCCAGTTATGACTTCTACGGTGAAAAACTGTTTTTT.

As to this clonotype: This may be a read error: a much more frequent sequence differs by one nucleotide. The rearrangement joins TRBV5-6 to TRBJ1-1; D call uncertain. Trimming pared 4 bases from V and 4 bases from J, leaving 11 bases between. The CDR3 spans 13 residues. The germline V gene encodes CDR1 SGHDT and CDR2 YYEEEE. This CDR3 reads CASSPREGTEAFF. The CDR3 DNA reads as TGTGCCAGCAGCCCGAGGGAGGGCACTGAAGCTTTCTTT.

As for this clonotype: The junction shows a germline mismatch at one end, possibly a read error. DNA of the CDR3: TGTGCCAGCAGCTTGGAAACAGGGGGCAATGAAAAACTGTTTTTT. Translated, it gives CASSLETGGNEKLFF. The chain employs TRBV5-3 and TRBJ1-4; TRBD1 aligns across 9 bases. TRBV5-3 is an ORF, and what it does is uncertain. The CDR3 totals 15 residues.

This clonotype was recorded a few times. The V gene is TRBV4-3, the J gene TRBJ2-1, with 10 nucleotides matching TRBD2. The CDR3 extends over 17 amino acids. Per germline, CDR1 LGHNA and CDR2 YSLEER. The ends lost 0 bases at V and 2 bases at J; junction bases unmatched: 4. In nucleotides, the CDR3 is TGCGCCAGCAGCCAAGAGAAAGCGGGAGGGCCCTACAATGAGCAGTTCTTC. Encoded protein: CASSQEKAGGPYNEQFF.

This clonotype has a count of ten or more. This chain connects TRBV4-1 to TRBJ2-3; D is unclear. Trimming shortened V by 2 bases and J by 6 bases, and 12 bases separated the two germline ends. Germline V CDR1 and CDR2: MGHRA, YSYEKL. This CDR3 is built from 14 residues. For the CDR3, the DNA is TGCGCCAGCAGCCAACTCCCCGTGGGGGATACGCAGTATTTT. Protein product: CASSQLPVGDTQYF.

The chain combines TRBV4-3 with TRBJ2-7; the match to TRBD2 covers 11 bases. V gave up 0 bases and J gave up 4 bases; unmatched junction bases: 17. Germline CDR1 reads LGHNA; CDR2 reads YSLEER. The CDR3 totals 20 residues. Written as DNA, the CDR3 is TGCGCCAGCAGCCAAGATCCAGTGAGGGGCCTAGCGGGAGGTTTTTACGAGCAGTACTTC. It encodes CASSQDPVRGLAGGFYEQYF.

This clonotype was counted ten times or more. This chain connects TRBV27 to TRBJ2-5; 7 nucleotides match TRBD1. This CDR3 has 14 amino acids. V lost 1 base, J lost 7 bases, and 6 bases stayed unmatched. CDR1 and CDR2 from the germline V gene are MNHEY and SMNVEV (reference sequence). CDR3: CASSLLQGPGTQYF. CDR3 nucleotide sequence: TGTGCCAGCAGTTTATTACAGGGGCCGGGGACCCAGTACTTC.

As concerns this clonotype: A much larger clone differs from this one at a single base, so this may be a read error. The rearrangement links TRBV28 to TRBJ2-7; the match to TRBD2 covers 7 bases. CDR1 MDHEN and CDR2 SYDVKM come from the germline V gene. The CDR3 is 14 amino acids. In DNA, the CDR3 is TGTGCCGGCAGTCCCTGGGAGGGAGGGCACGAGCAGTACTTC. This translates into CAGSPWEGGHEQYF.

This clonotype was seen a few times. The V call is TRBV20-1, the J call TRBJ2-2; 7 bases map to TRBD2. J lost 5 bases, V lost 1 base, and 4 bases had no gene match. CDR3 length: 14 amino acids. Germline V lookup: CDR1 DFQATT, CDR2 SNEGSKA (reference sequence). CDR3 sequence reads: CSARVGTTTGELFF. For the CDR3, the DNA is TGCAGTGCTAGAGTCGGGACTACGACCGGGGAGCTGTTTTTT.

Many counts were recorded for this clonotype. The chain joins TRBV29-1 to TRBJ1-1, with D maybe TRBD1 (5 bases). The CDR3 is 12 amino acids. Germline CDR1 reads SQVTM; CDR2 reads ANQGSEA. V was clipped by 2 bases and J by 2 bases, with 6 bases between them. The CDR3 loop reads CSVEQGNTEAFF. In DNA form, the CDR3 reads TGCAGCGTTGAACAGGGAAACACTGAAGCTTTCTTT. The variable domain in full, with the rest retrieved from reference TRBV29-1 and TRBJ1-1, is SAVISQKPSRDICQRGTSLTIQCQVDSQVTMMFWYRQQPGQSLTLIATANQGSEATYESGFVIDKFPISRPNLTFSTLTVSNMSPEDSSIYLCSVEQGNTEAFFGQGTRLTVV.

On this clonotype: This sequence may be a read error, since a much larger clone differs from it by one base. A read error is likely, as this CDR3 ends without the conserved phenylalanine or tryptophan. The V and J genes are TRBV6-6 and TRBJ2-7; D gene uncertain. The germline CDR1 and CDR2 sequences are MNHNY and SVGAGI (reference sequence). The CDR3 consists of 13 residues. V was clipped by 1 base and J by 0 bases, with 4 bases between them. For the CDR3, the DNA is TGTGCCAGCAGTTACTACAGCTCCTACGAGCAGTACCTC. Translating it yields CASSYYSSYEQYL.

On this clonotype: A much larger clone lies a single base off, so this may be a read error. The chain joins TRBV15 to TRBJ1-5; 9 bases map to TRBD1. Germline assignment: CDR1 LNHNV and CDR2 YYDKDF (reference sequence). The CDR3 has 14 amino acids. CDR3 DNA: TGTGCCGCCAGCATGAGGACAGGGGTTCAGCCCCAGCATTTT. It yields the protein CAASMRTGVQPQHF.

At least ten counts were recorded for this clonotype. The V call is TRBV20-1, the J call TRBJ1-3; no reliable D call. Germline V gene sequence: CDR1 DFQATT, CDR2 SNEGSKA (reference sequence). With 4 bases removed from V and 8 bases from J, the gap between germline ends came to 12 bases. This CDR3 is built from 12 residues. CDR3 sequence reads: CSAKLPGHTIYF. CDR3 bases: TGCAGTGCTAAGTTGCCCGGACACACCATATATTTT.

This clonotype was recorded at least ten times. The chain couples TRBV9 to TRBJ1-1; possibly TRBD1 for D (6 bases). CDR1 SGDLS and CDR2 YYNGEE come from the germline V gene. The CDR3 runs to 13 residues. Deletions cut 3 bases from V and 8 bases from J, with 14 bases between. The CDR3 loop reads CASSALGAGEAFF. DNA of the CDR3: TGTGCCAGCAGCGCCCTGGGGGCAGGAGAAGCTTTCTTT.

The chain uses TRBV6-2 or TRBV6-3 and TRBJ2-1, with TRBD2 identical over 9 bases. CDR3 length: 18 amino acids. Per the germline V gene, CDR1 is MNHEY and CDR2 is SVGEGT. V was clipped by 6 bases and J by 9 bases; unmatched bases: 21. The CDR3 spells CASSTLVAGAPRPGEQFF. In nucleotides, the CDR3 is TGTGCCAGCAGCACTCTCGTAGCGGGAGCCCCTCGTCCCGGTGAGCAGTTCTTC.

This clonotype was observed many times. The chain employs TRBV5-6 and TRBJ1-2; D remains unclear. CDR1 is SGHDT and CDR2 is YYEEEE in the germline V gene. This CDR3 has 14 residues. The germline V and J ends were trimmed by 0 bases and 2 bases, with 8 bases remaining between them. In DNA, the CDR3 is TGTGCCAGCAGCTTGGAGGGCAGCAACTATGGCTACACCTTC. Translating gives CASSLEGSNYGYTF.